The present entry profiles one T cell receptor (beta chain) with its context. This record belongs to a study of control samples from healthy donors and cancer patients. Germline CDR1 is MNHEY and CDR2 is SVGEGT. The CDR3 has 15 residues. Trimming pared 5 bases from V and 2 bases from J, leaving 16 bases between. Produced via immunoSEQ multiplex PCR; TCRdb's table is partial and in-frame only. Altogether under 100,000 clones are present, roughly 89% being singletons, with the ten largest covering roughly 9.7%. V usage is TRBV6-2 or TRBV6-3 and J usage is TRBJ2-7, with D possibly matching TRBD2 (6 bases). Source material: PBMCs. The clonotype originates from a woman aged 45-65 years with colorectal cancer. In DNA form, the CDR3 reads TGTGCCAGCAGTACCTCCGGGGGTCGTCCCTACGAGCAGTACGTC. The encoded protein is CASSTSGGRPYEQYV.